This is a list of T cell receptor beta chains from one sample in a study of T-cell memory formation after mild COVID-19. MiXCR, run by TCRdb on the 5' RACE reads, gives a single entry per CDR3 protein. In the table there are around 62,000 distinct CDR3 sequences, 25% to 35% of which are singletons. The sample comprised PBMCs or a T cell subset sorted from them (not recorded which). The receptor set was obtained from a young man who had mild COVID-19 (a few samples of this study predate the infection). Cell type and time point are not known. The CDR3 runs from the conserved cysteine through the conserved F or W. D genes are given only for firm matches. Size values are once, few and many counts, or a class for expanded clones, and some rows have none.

TGCGCCAGCAGCTTTACAGGGGGTGAGCAGTACTTC CASSFTGGEQYF TRBD1 TRBJ2-7 TRBV5-1 -
TGTGCCAGCAGCTTAGTCGCTCCAGCCCTAGCCAAAAACATTCAGTACTTC CASSLVAPALAKNIQYF - TRBJ2-4 TRBV7-2 -
TGTGCCAGCAGCACCCATAATGAGCAGTTCTTC CASSTHNEQFF - TRBJ2-1 TRBV9 few
TGTGCCAGCAGTTTGGACAGGGCGTCCTACGAGCAGTACTTC CASSLDRASYEQYF TRBD1 TRBJ2-7 TRBV12-3/TRBV12-4 -
TGCGCCAGCAGCCAAGAGCAGTGGGGAGGGACTGAAGCTTTCTTT CASSQEQWGGTEAFF - TRBJ1-1 TRBV4-1 -
TGTGCCAGCAGTCAGACGGGCTCTGGAAACACCATATATTTT CASSQTGSGNTIYF - TRBJ1-3 TRBV12-3/TRBV12-4 -
TGCGCCAGCAGCCCCTTCGGGACTAGCGGGGGAGGAACCGGGGAGCTGTTTTTT CASSPFGTSGGGTGELFF TRBD2 TRBJ2-2 TRBV5-1 many
TGCGCCAGCAGCCAAGACGGGACAGGGGCCTACGAGCAGTACTTC CASSQDGTGAYEQYF TRBD1 TRBJ2-7 TRBV4-3 -
TGCGCCAGCAGCCGCCTAGCGGGGAGAACGGGCTCCTACAATGAGCAGTTCTTC CASSRLAGRTGSYNEQFF TRBD2 TRBJ2-1 TRBV4-3 many
TGCAGTGCGCAGACCGAGCCAGGCAATCAGCCCCAGCATTTT CSAQTEPGNQPQHF - TRBJ1-5 TRBV20-1 few
TGTGCCAGCAGCGTACAAGTCGACTATCCCTCCGAGGGGTATTTT CASSVQVDYPSEGYF - TRBJ2-3 TRBV6-2/TRBV6-3 -
TGTGCCAGCAGCCCACTCTCCGGGGAGCTGTTTTTT CASSPLSGELFF - TRBJ2-2 TRBV11-2 -
TGTGCCAGTAGTATGACTAGCGGGGGACCATCCTACGAGCAGTACTTC CASSMTSGGPSYEQYF TRBD2 TRBJ2-7 TRBV19 few
TGCAGCGTTGAGACAGAACAGCAGTACTTC CSVETEQQYF - TRBJ2-7 TRBV29-1 -
TGTGCCAGCAGCTTACGGGAAATCTATGGCTACACCTTC CASSLREIYGYTF - TRBJ1-2 TRBV7-9 -
TGTGCCAGCAGCTTAGTGGAGGTGAAAGATACGCAGTATTTT CASSLVEVKDTQYF - TRBJ2-3 TRBV7-9 -
TGTGCCAGCAGCTACACGGAGGGGCTCAGTCGGGAGCAGTTCTTC CASSYTEGLSREQFF - TRBJ2-1 TRBV9 -
TGCGCCAGCAGCTTGGACGGGGGAGACAATCAGCCCCAGCATTTT CASSLDGGDNQPQHF - TRBJ1-5 TRBV5-1 many
TGTGCCAGCAGCATCACAGGGTTTCAGCCCCAGCATTTT CASSITGFQPQHF - TRBJ1-5 TRBV6-5 few
TGTGCCAGCAGTTACCGGACAGGGGGATATGGCTACACCTTC CASSYRTGGYGYTF TRBD1 TRBJ1-2 TRBV6-2/TRBV6-3 -
TGTGCCAGCAGCCACGCAGGGGGTGAGGGCTACACCTTC CASSHAGGEGYTF TRBD1 TRBJ1-2 TRBV7-9 -
TGTGCCAGCAGCTTAGTGAGCGAAGAGGACGCGGAGGAGACCCAGTACTTC CASSLVSEEDAEETQYF - TRBJ2-5 TRBV7-8 many
TGCGCCAGCAGCTTGCTGGGGGCGCTTAATGAGCAGTTCTTC CASSLLGALNEQFF - TRBJ2-1 TRBV5-1 few
TGTGCCACCAGTGATGCAGGGGAGGGTCGGGAGACCCAGTACTTC CATSDAGEGRETQYF - TRBJ2-5 TRBV24-1 large
TGTGCCATCAGTGATGGGGGGGTGGGCCCAGATACGCAGTATTTT CAISDGGVGPDTQYF TRBD2 TRBJ2-3 TRBV10-3 -
TGTGCCACCAGCAGTTTGCTTACGGCTGGCTACACCTTC CATSSLLTAGYTF - TRBJ1-2 TRBV15 -
TGTGCCAGCAGTTCCCACCCAGGGACGGAGTTATATGGCTACACCTTC CASSSHPGTELYGYTF - TRBJ1-2 TRBV6-6 few